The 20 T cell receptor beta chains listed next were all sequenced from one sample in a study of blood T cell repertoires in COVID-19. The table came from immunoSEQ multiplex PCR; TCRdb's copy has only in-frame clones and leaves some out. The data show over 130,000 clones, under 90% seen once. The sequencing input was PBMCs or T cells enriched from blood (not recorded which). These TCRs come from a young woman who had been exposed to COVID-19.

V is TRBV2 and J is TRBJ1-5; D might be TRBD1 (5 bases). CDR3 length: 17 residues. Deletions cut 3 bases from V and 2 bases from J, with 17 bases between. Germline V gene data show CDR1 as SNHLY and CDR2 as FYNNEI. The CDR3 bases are TGTGCCAGCAGTGACCCCCCGGGTGCGGGGGGCAATCAGCCCCAGCATTTT. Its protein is CASSDPPGAGGNQPQHF. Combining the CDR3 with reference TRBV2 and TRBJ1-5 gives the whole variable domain EPEVTQTPSHQVTQMGQEVILRCVPISNHLYFYWYRQILGQKVEFLVSFYNNEISEKSEIFDDQFSVERPDGSNFTLKIRSTKLEDSAMYFCASSDPPGAGGNQPQHFGDGTRLSIL.

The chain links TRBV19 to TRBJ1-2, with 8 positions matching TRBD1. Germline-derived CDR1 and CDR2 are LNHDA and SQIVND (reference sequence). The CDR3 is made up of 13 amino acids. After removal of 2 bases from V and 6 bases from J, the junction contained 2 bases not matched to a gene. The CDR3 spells CASSINRGNGYTF. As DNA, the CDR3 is TGTGCCAGTAGTATAAACAGGGGGAATGGCTACACCTTC.

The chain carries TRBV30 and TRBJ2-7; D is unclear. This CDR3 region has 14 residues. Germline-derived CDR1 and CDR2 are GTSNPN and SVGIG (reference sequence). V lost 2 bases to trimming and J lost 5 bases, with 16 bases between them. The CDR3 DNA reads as TGTGCCTGGAGTTCTTTTGGTCGTGGCCACGAGCAGTACTTC. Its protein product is CAWSSFGRGHEQYF. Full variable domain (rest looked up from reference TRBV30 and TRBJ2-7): SQTIHQWPATLVQPVGSPLSLECTVEGTSNPNLYWYRQAAGRGLQLLFYSVGIGQISSEVPQNLSASRPQDRQFILSSKKLLLSDSGFYLCAWSSFGRGHEQYFGPGTRLTVT.

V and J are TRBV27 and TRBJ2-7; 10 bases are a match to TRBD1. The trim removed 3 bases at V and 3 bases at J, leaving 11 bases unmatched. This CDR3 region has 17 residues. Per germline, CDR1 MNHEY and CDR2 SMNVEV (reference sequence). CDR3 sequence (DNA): TGTGCCAGCAGTTTGCCCCCCGACAGGGGGCGAGTCTACGAGCAGTACTTC. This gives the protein CASSLPPDRGRVYEQYF.

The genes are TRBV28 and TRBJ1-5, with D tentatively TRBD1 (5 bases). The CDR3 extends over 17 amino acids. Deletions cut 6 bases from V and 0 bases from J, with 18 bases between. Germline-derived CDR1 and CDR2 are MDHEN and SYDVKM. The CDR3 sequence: CASSLIGAGPSNQPQHF. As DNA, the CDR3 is TGTGCCAGCAGCCTGATAGGGGCAGGGCCTAGCAATCAGCCCCAGCATTTT.

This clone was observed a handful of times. In nucleotides, the CDR3 is TGCGCCAGCAGTGAGCGGGAGCACAATGAGCAGTTCTTC. This gives the protein CASSEREHNEQFF. The J gene is TRBJ2-1, the V gene TRBV10-2, with D possibly being TRBD2 (6 bases). From germline, CDR1 is WSHSY and CDR2 SAAADI. V was trimmed by 2 bases and J by 5 bases, leaving 7 bases between them. This CDR3 region has 13 residues.

The CDR3 protein is CASSRLSGSSYEQYF. The CDR3 nucleotides read TGCGCCAGCAGCCGACTTAGCGGGAGCTCCTACGAGCAGTACTTC. J is TRBJ2-7 and V is TRBV4-1; TRBD2 agrees at 9 bases. Germline trimming cut 4 bases from V and 0 bases from J; bases unmatched to any gene: 4. CDR3 length equals 15 residues. Germline CDR1 MGHRA, CDR2 YSYEKL.

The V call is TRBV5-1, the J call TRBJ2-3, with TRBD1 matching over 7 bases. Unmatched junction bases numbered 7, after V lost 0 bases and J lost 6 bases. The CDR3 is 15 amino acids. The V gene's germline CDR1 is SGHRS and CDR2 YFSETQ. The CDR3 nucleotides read TGCGCCAGCAGCTTGGTTACAGGGGTCGACGATACGCAGTATTTT. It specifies CASSLVTGVDDTQYF.

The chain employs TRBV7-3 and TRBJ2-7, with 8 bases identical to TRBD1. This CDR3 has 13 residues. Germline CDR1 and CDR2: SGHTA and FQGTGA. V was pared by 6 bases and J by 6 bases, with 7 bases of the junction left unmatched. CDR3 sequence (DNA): TGTGCCAGCAGTTCGACAGGGGCTGGCGAGCAGTACTTC. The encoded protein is CASSSTGAGEQYF.

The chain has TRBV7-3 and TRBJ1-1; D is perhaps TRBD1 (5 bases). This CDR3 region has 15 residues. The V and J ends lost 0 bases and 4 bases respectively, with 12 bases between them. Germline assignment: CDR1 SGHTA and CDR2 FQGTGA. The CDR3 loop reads CASSLTGTPSTEAFF. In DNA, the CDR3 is TGTGCCAGCAGCTTAACGGGGACTCCGAGCACTGAAGCTTTCTTT.

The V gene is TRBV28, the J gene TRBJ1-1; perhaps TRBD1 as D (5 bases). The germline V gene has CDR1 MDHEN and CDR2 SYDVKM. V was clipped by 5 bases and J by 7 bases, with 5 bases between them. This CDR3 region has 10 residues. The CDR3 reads CASSDSEAFF. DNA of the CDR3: TGTGCCAGCAGTGACAGTGAAGCTTTCTTT.

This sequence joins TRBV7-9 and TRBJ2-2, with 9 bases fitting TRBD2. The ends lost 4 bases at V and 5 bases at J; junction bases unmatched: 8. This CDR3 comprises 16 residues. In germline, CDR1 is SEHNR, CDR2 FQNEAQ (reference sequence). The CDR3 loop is CASSSLAGVVTGELFF. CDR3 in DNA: TGTGCCAGCAGCTCGTTAGCGGGAGTGGTAACCGGGGAGCTGTTTTTT.

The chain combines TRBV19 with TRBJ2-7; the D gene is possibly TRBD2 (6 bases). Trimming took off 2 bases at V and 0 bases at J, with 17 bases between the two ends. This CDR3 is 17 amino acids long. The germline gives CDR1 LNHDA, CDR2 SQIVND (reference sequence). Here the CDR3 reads CASSIYGGTFSSYEQYF. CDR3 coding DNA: TGTGCCAGTAGTATATATGGAGGGACTTTCAGCTCCTACGAGCAGTACTTC. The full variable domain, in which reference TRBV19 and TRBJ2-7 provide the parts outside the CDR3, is DGGITQSPKYLFRKEGQNVTLSCEQNLNHDAMYWYRQDPGQGLRLIYYSQIVNDFQKGDIAEGYSVSREKKESFPLTVTSAQKNPTAFYLCASSIYGGTFSSYEQYFGPGTRLTVT.

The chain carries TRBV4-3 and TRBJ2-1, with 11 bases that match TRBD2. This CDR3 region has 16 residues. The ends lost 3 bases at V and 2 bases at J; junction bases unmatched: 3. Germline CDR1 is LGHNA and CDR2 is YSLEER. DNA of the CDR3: TGCGCCAGCAGCCATGGGACTAGCGGCACCTACAATGAGCAGTTCTTC. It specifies CASSHGTSGTYNEQFF.

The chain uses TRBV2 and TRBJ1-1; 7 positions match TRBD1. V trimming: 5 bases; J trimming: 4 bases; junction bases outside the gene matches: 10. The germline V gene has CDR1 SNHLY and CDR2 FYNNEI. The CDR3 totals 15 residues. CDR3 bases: TGTGCCAGCAGTCTCAGGGGGGCGACCGGCACTGAAGCTTTCTTT. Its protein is CASSLRGATGTEAFF.

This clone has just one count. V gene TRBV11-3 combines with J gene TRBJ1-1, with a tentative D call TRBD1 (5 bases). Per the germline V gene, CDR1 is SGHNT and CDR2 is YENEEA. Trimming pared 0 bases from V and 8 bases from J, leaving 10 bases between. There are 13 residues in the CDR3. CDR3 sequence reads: CASSLESGVEAFF. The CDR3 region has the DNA TGTGCCAGCAGCTTAGAATCGGGGGTAGAAGCTTTCTTT.

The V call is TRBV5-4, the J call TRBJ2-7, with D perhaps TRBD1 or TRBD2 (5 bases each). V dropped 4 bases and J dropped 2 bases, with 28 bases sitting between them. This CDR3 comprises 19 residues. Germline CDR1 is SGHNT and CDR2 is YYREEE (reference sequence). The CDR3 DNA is TGTGCCAGCAGCATGGGACCGAGAGGACTTGGCGGCACCCCCTACGAGCAGTACTTC. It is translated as CASSMGPRGLGGTPYEQYF.

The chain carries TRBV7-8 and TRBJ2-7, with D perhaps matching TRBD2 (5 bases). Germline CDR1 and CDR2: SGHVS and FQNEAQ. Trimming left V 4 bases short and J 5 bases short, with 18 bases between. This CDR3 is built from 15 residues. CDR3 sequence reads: CASSYGDTFTDEQYF. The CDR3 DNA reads TGTGCCAGCAGCTACGGGGATACTTTCACGGACGAGCAGTACTTC. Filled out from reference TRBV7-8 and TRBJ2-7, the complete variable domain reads GAGVSQSPRYKVAKRGQDVALRCDPISGHVSLFWYQQALGQGPEFLTYFQNEAQLDKSGLPSDRFFAERPEGSVSTLKIQRTQQEDSAVYLCASSYGDTFTDEQYFGPGTRLTVT.

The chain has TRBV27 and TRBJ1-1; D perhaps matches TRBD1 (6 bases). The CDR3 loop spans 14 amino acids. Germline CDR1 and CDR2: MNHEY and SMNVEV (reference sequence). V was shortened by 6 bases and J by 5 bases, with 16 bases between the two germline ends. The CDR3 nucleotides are TGTGCCAGCAGCCTAAACCAGGGGCGGACTGAAGCTTTCTTT. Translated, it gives CASSLNQGRTEAFF.

The CDR3 DNA reads as TGTGCCAGTAGTATACAGCGGGAGGGCCAAGATACGCAGTATTTT. Translation gives CASSIQREGQDTQYF. This chain uses TRBV19 with TRBJ2-3, with 10 bases matching TRBD2. Germline CDR1 and CDR2: LNHDA and SQIVND (reference sequence). There are 15 residues in the CDR3. V was clipped by 2 bases and J by 5 bases; unmatched bases: 4.